This T cell receptor beta chain appears in the sequencing data of a study of blood T cell repertoires in COVID-19. V lost 3 bases and J lost 0; bases outside the gene matches: 4. CDR1 is SGDLS, CDR2 YYNGEE, per germline. The CDR3 length is 16 residues. The protocol was immunoSEQ multiplex PCR, while the TCRdb copy is restricted to in-frame clones and leaves out a portion. The sample consists of around 280,000 clones, about 90% of them appearing once. The chain combines TRBV9 with TRBJ2-2, with TRBD2 identical over 8 bases. Sequencing was done on a sample of peripheral blood. The clonotype comes from a woman aged 25 to 45 with COVID-19, enrolled during active disease. CDR3 residues: CASSDPGGPNTGELFF. CDR3 nucleotides: TGTGCCAGCAGCGATCCGGGGGGGCCGAACACCGGGGAGCTGTTTTTT.